What follows are 17 T cell receptor beta chains derived from one specimen sequenced in a study of beta chain features in type 1 diabetes. Sequencing targeted expressed TCRB transcripts, as all isolated RNA had been reverse transcribed. Some clones are missing from TCRdb's copy, which holds only in-frame ones; the method was immunoSEQ multiplex PCR. Among about half a million clones listed, about 32% were seen once. Sequenced sample: naive CD4+ T cells from blood. Receptor source: a man aged 18 to 29 in good health.

This clone appeared a few times. The chain uses TRBV5-4 and TRBJ2-4; 8 bases are shared with TRBD1. V lost 4 bases to trimming and J lost 10 bases; unmatched junction nucleotides: 13. The CDR3 runs to 15 residues. Germline CDR1 reads SGHNT; CDR2 reads YYREEE (reference sequence). CDR3 residues: CASSPPGTGGDIQYF. Here the CDR3 DNA reads TGTGCCAGCAGCCCTCCCGGGACAGGAGGGGATATTCAGTACTTC.

This clone was seen a handful of times. The V and J genes are TRBV15 and TRBJ2-7, with D perhaps TRBD1 or TRBD2 (6 bases each). The CDR3 loop spans 15 amino acids. The ends were cut back, 3 bases at V and 1 base at J, with 13 bases in the middle. Germline V gene data show CDR1 as LNHNV and CDR2 as YYDKDF (reference sequence). CDR3 amino acids: CATSRRGGPSYEQYF. The CDR3 coding sequence is TGTGCCACCAGCAGGAGAGGGGGGCCTTCCTACGAGCAGTACTTC.

The CDR3 coding sequence is TGTGCCAGCTCACCCGGGACAGGGGGCGCGGGTGAGCAGTTCTTC. It specifies CASSPGTGGAGEQFF. V and J are TRBV18 and TRBJ2-1; TRBD1 aligns across 12 bases. Germline V gives CDR1 KGHSH, CDR2 LQKENI. The CDR3 runs 15 residues. V dropped 3 bases and J dropped 9; count of bases not matched to a gene: 6.

The genes are TRBV30 and TRBJ1-5, with D tentatively TRBD1 (6 bases). V lost 1 base, J lost 2 bases, and 9 bases lay in between. This CDR3 has 14 amino acids. Germline values: CDR1 GTSNPN, CDR2 SVGIG (reference sequence). The CDR3 bases are TGTGCCTGGAGTGAGAGGGGGGGCAATCAGCCCCAGCATTTT. It yields the protein CAWSERGGNQPQHF.

The V and J genes are TRBV5-4 and TRBJ2-1; D not certain. CDR3 length equals 15 residues. The germline V gene has CDR1 SGHNT and CDR2 YYREEE (reference sequence). V was clipped by 2 bases and J by 0 bases, with 9 bases between them. The CDR3 sequence is CASSLTRSSYNEQFF. DNA for the CDR3: TGTGCCAGCAGCTTAACACGGAGCTCCTACAATGAGCAGTTCTTC.

The rearrangement uses TRBV4-1 and TRBJ2-7; no firm D call. Trimming stripped 6 bases from V and 3 bases from J, with 18 bases between. The length of the CDR3 is 15 residues. CDR1 and CDR2 from the germline V gene are MGHRA and YSYEKL. CDR3 amino acids: CASSKPLAKVYEQYF. CDR3 DNA: TGCGCCAGCAGTAAACCCTTAGCTAAAGTCTACGAGCAGTACTTC.

V usage is TRBV7-6 and J usage is TRBJ2-3, with D perhaps TRBD1 or TRBD2 (5 bases each). The CDR3 is made up of 13 amino acids. The ends were cut back, 4 bases at V and 2 bases at J, with 7 bases in the middle. Germline loops: CDR1 SGHVS, CDR2 FNYEAQ. This CDR3 reads CASSWGYTDTQYF. The CDR3 nucleotides are TGTGCCAGCAGCTGGGGGTACACAGATACGCAGTATTTT.

V is TRBV7-9 and J is TRBJ1-2, with D possibly TRBD1 on 5 matching bases. Per the germline V gene, CDR1 is SEHNR and CDR2 is FQNEAQ (reference sequence). Trimming left V 3 bases short and J 0 bases short, with 8 bases between. The CDR3 spans 14 residues. CDR3 DNA: TGTGCCAGCAGCTTGACAGAATCTAACTATGGCTACACCTTC. Protein: CASSLTESNYGYTF.

The chain couples TRBV9 to TRBJ2-1, with a tentative D call TRBD2 (6 bases). Trimming left V 0 bases short and J 4 bases short, with 11 bases between. This CDR3 comprises 15 residues. CDR1 and CDR2 (germline): SGDLS, YYNGEE. DNA for the CDR3: TGTGCCAGCAGCGTAGCTTGGCGGGGATACAATGAGCAGTTCTTC. It codes for CASSVAWRGYNEQFF.

The chain recombines TRBV30 with TRBJ1-5; 7 nucleotides line up with TRBD1. CDR3 size: 15 residues. Germline loops: CDR1 GTSNPN, CDR2 SVGIG (reference sequence). The V and J ends lost 4 bases and 6 bases, in that order; junction bases with no gene match: 12. The CDR3 here is CAWTPQTGSGQPQHF. The CDR3 nucleotides are TGTGCCTGGACCCCCCAGACAGGGTCGGGTCAGCCCCAGCATTTT.

This chain connects TRBV5-4 to TRBJ2-5; D not resolved. This CDR3 has 13 amino acids. Trimming pared 4 bases from V and 2 bases from J, leaving 9 bases between. Germline CDR1 is SGHNT and CDR2 is YYREEE (reference sequence). The CDR3 spells CASSPTEQETQYF. The CDR3 nucleotides read TGTGCCAGCAGCCCTACTGAACAAGAGACCCAGTACTTC.

In this sample, this clone turned up a few times. The V and J genes are TRBV30 and TRBJ2-1; a possible D gene is TRBD2 (5 bases). The germline V gene has CDR1 GTSNPN and CDR2 SVGIG (reference sequence). CDR3 length: 11 residues. The V gene lost 4 bases and the J gene lost 12 bases, with 13 bases spanning the gap. In nucleotides, the CDR3 is TGTGCCTGGACCGTTTCCGGGGTGCAGTTCTTC. Translated: CAWTVSGVQFF.

Only a few counts were recorded for this clone. This chain connects TRBV14 to TRBJ2-5; D may match TRBD1 or TRBD2 (5 bases each). Germline V gene data show CDR1 as SGHDN and CDR2 as FVKESK. The CDR3 length is 14 residues. V lost 3 bases, J lost 5 bases, and 13 bases lay in between. CDR3 protein: CASSQWVGTETQYF. The CDR3 nucleotides are TGTGCCAGCAGCCAGTGGGTAGGGACGGAGACCCAGTACTTC. Using reference TRBV14 and TRBJ2-5 for the parts outside the CDR3, the full variable domain is EAGVTQFPSHSVIEKGQTVTLRCDPISGHDNLYWYRRVMGKEIKFLLHFVKESKQDESGMPNNRFLAERTGGTYSTLKVQPAELEDSGVYFCASSQWVGTETQYFGPGTRLLVL.

This clone was counted a few times. CDR3 nucleotides: TGTGCCAGCAGCTTAGCGAGTCGGGCCTACGAGCAGTACTTC. It translates to CASSLASRAYEQYF. This chain joins TRBV7-8 and TRBJ2-7; no clear D. V was cut by 0 bases and J by 2 bases, with 8 bases left in between. Germline V gene sequence: CDR1 SGHVS, CDR2 FQNEAQ. The CDR3 length is 14 residues. The full variable domain, its missing parts supplied by reference TRBV7-8 and TRBJ2-7, is GAGVSQSPRYKVAKRGQDVALRCDPISGHVSLFWYQQALGQGPEFLTYFQNEAQLDKSGLPSDRFFAERPEGSVSTLKIQRTQQEDSAVYLCASSLASRAYEQYFGPGTRLTVT.

This clone was detected only a few times. The rearrangement uses TRBV4-2 and TRBJ2-3; 14 bases map to TRBD2. CDR3 length equals 17 residues. Unmatched junction bases numbered 1, after V lost 2 bases and J lost 0 bases. From germline, CDR1 is LGHNA and CDR2 YNFKEQ. The CDR3 sequence is CASSQRLAGGSTDTQYF. DNA for the CDR3: TGTGCCAGCAGCCAAAGACTAGCGGGAGGGAGCACAGATACGCAGTATTTT.

The CDR3 bases are TGTGCCACCAGCCCCAGACAGCTCTATGGCTACACCTTC. Its translation is CATSPRQLYGYTF. The chain has TRBV15 and TRBJ1-2; D may be TRBD1 (5 bases). This CDR3 has 13 amino acids. V was clipped by 5 bases and J by 4 bases, with 11 bases between them. From germline, CDR1 is LNHNV and CDR2 YYDKDF (reference sequence).

The chain employs TRBV2 and TRBJ2-6; D ambiguous. The V gene's germline CDR1 is SNHLY and CDR2 FYNNEI. V was trimmed by 4 bases and J by 0 bases, leaving 4 bases between them. This CDR3 region has 14 residues. CDR3 in amino acids: CASSGTSGANVLTF. DNA of the CDR3: TGTGCCAGCAGTGGGACCTCTGGGGCCAACGTCCTGACTTTC.